This is a list of T cell receptor beta chains from one sample in a study of blood T cells in healthy people across ages. TCRdb recomputed calls from the 5' RACE reads with MiXCR, one row per CDR3 protein. This table holds 600,000 to 1,000,000 distinct CDR3 sequences, roughly 64% found once. Input material: blood. These receptors all come from a man aged 25-45 years in good health. Each CDR3 is given without its conserved first and last residue. Size is stated for part of the rows, as once, few or many counts, or as a class when the clone is expanded.

j_call clone_size v_call cdr3_aa
TRBJ1-5 - TRBV5-6 ASSLYLALSAQH
TRBJ2-3 - TRBV24-1 APAGASTDTQY
TRBJ2-5 - TRBV2 ASSGSAGVATQY
TRBJ2-7 - TRBV5-1 ASSPGRGRSGYEQY
TRBJ1-1 - TRBV6-2/TRBV6-3 ASSTQWAEGAF
TRBJ1-2 - TRBV20-1 SASKRDGYT
TRBJ2-7 few TRBV27 ASRPSPIGDEQY
TRBJ1-2 few TRBV7-2 ASSLRDPSNYGYT
TRBJ1-5 few TRBV20-1 SARATGQPQH
TRBJ2-1 - TRBV12-3/TRBV12-4 ASSQRGKRYNEQF
TRBJ1-2 - TRBV12-3/TRBV12-4 AIGTGGDGYT
TRBJ2-4 - TRBV5-6 ASSPRVTQNIQY
TRBJ2-1 - TRBV28 ASSTTGVYNEQF
TRBJ1-1 - TRBV11-2 ASSLELATEAF
TRBJ2-7 once TRBV2 ASRRRRTELSYEQY
TRBJ2-3 few TRBV3-1 ASSPSSGFTDTQY
TRBJ2-7 - TRBV19 ASAPGLSYEQY
TRBJ2-2 - TRBV6-6 ASMWGAGTGELF
TRBJ1-1 - TRBV6-5 ASSYNTGYGEAF
TRBJ2-7 - TRBV9 ASSGDAYNEQY
TRBJ2-7 - TRBV25-1 ASRPPETFYEQY
- - TRBV27 ASSFTANYYEQY
TRBJ2-3 few TRBV12-3/TRBV12-4 ASQGSDTQY
- - TRBV7-9 ASSLVLGGLHGNEQY
- - TRBV4-2 ASSHAGVYEQY
TRBJ2-4 few TRBV10-3 AISDWEGIQY
TRBJ2-3 once TRBV9 ASTIGLHTDTQY
TRBJ2-1 few TRBV6-5 ASTDRGEQF
- few TRBV6-6 ASSYVSGGASREQY
- - TRBV7-9 ASSTGAKETQY
TRBJ1-2 - TRBV20-1 SASRAGEGYT
- - TRBV29-1 SVLPGTGLGEQY
TRBJ2-7 few TRBV3-1 ASSQMTSGYYEQY
TRBJ2-1 - TRBV9 ASSVADSASMWEQF
TRBJ2-5 once TRBV7-8 ASSSNRDRGGSVDEQY
- - TRBV12-3/TRBV12-4 ASSLRLAEETQY
TRBJ2-1 - TRBV7-8 ASSLRTISYNEQF
TRBJ1-6 - TRBV20-1 SASSGGHYNSPLH
TRBJ2-7 - TRBV30 AWNRGGEQY
TRBJ2-2 - TRBV10-3 AISIGTAKSNTGELF
- - TRBV5-1 ASSIAGEPYEQY
TRBJ1-2 few TRBV29-1 SDRTEGRANYGYT
TRBJ2-7 - TRBV4-3 ASSRGTGDYNEQY
- - TRBV9 ASSHHLGDSKNIQY
TRBJ1-6 - TRBV20-1 SAREAGLDNSPLH
TRBJ2-1 few TRBV4-1 ASSRFPDRPYNEQF